This paragraph reports one T cell receptor (beta chain). Its cognate antigen is unknown. TCRdb's copy holds only in-frame clones and misses some; the assay was immunoSEQ multiplex PCR. The profile shows under 35,000 clones, approximately 90% of them singletons. Germline V gene data show CDR1 as SQVTM and CDR2 as ANQGSEA. V was clipped by 7 bases and J by 2 bases, with 12 bases between them. The CDR3 totals 12 residues. This sample is part of a study of T cells in localized non-small cell lung cancer. Study-level points and caveats: Clonality of T cells reached its maximum in uninvolved adjacent lung, surpassing tumor. Elevated circulating T cell density in blood was associated with longer overall survival. Sequencing was limited to one tumor region, leaving the possibility of heterogeneity open. Median approximately 61 top-100 tumor clones were shared with paired adjacent lung.

This TCR was recovered from a female donor over 55 with stage I lung adenocarcinoma. Material: peripheral blood, obtained before any cancer treatment. The chain recombines TRBV29-1 with TRBJ2-7; D tentatively fits TRBD1 or TRBD2 (5 bases each). CDR3 sequence (DNA): TGCAGCGCAACCGGGACGGCCTACGAGCAGTACTTC. The encoded protein is CSATGTAYEQYF.